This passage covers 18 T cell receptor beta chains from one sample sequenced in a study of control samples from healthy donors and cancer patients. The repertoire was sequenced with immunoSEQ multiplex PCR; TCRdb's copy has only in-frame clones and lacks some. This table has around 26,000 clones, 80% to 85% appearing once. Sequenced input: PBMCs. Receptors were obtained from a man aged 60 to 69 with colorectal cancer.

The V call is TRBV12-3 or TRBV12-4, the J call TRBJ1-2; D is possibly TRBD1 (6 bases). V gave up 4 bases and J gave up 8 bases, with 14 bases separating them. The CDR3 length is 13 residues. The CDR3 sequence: CASSSRRDNGYTF. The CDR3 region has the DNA TGTGCCAGCAGTTCAAGAAGGGACAACGGCTACACCTTC.

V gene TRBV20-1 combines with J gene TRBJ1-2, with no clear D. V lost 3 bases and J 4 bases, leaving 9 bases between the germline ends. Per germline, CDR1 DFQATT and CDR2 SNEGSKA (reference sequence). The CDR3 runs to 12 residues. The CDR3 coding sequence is TGCAGTGCTAGTGGGGAGAGCTATGGCTACACCTTC. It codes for CSASGESYGYTF.

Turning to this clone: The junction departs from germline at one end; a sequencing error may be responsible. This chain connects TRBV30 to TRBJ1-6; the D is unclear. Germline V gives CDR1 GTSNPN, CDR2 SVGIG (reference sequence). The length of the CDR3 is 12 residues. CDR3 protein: CAWSESTGLPRF. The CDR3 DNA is TGTGCCTGGAGCGAAAGTACCGGACTCCCTCGCTTT.

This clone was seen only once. CDR3 coding DNA: TGTGCCAGCAGTGAAGTTGCGTGGGCAGATACGCAGTATTTT. It specifies CASSEVAWADTQYF. The chain uses TRBV2 and TRBJ2-3; D unresolved. Trimming stripped 1 base from V and 4 bases from J, with 9 bases between. Germline CDR1 is SNHLY and CDR2 is FYNNEI. CDR3 length equals 14 residues.

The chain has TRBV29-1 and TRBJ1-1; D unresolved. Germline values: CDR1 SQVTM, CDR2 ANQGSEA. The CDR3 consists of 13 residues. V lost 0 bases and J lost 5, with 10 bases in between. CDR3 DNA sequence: TGCAGCGTTGAAGAGACGAAGGGTACTGAAGCTTTCTTT. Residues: CSVEETKGTEAFF. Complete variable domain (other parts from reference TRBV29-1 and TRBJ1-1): SAVISQKPSRDICQRGTSLTIQCQVDSQVTMMFWYRQQPGQSLTLIATANQGSEATYESGFVIDKFPISRPNLTFSTLTVSNMSPEDSSIYLCSVEETKGTEAFFGQGTRLTVV.

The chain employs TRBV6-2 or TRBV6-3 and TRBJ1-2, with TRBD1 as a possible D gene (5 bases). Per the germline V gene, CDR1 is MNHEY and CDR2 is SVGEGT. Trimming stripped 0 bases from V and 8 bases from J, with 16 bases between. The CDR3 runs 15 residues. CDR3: CASSYSAGKREGYTF. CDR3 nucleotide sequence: TGTGCCAGCAGTTACTCCGCAGGGAAGAGAGAAGGCTACACCTTC.

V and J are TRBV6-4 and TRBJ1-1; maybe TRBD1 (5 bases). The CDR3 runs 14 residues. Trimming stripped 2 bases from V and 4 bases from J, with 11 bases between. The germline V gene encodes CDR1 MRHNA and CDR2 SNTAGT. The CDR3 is CASSDPGSSTEAFF. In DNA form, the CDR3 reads TGTGCCAGCAGTGACCCAGGGAGCAGCACTGAAGCTTTCTTT.

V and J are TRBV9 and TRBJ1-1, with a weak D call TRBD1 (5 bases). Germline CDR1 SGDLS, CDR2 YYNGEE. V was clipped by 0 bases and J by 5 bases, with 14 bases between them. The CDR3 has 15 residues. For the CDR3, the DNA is TGTGCCAGCAGCGTAGAGGGACGGGCGGTAACTGAAGCTTTCTTT. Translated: CASSVEGRAVTEAFF.

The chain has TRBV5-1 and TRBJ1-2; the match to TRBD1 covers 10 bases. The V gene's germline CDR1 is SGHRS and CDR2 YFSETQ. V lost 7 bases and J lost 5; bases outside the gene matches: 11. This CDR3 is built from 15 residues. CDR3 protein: CASGDGGTGAYGYTF. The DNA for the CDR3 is TGCGCCAGCGGAGATGGCGGGACAGGGGCATATGGCTACACCTTC.

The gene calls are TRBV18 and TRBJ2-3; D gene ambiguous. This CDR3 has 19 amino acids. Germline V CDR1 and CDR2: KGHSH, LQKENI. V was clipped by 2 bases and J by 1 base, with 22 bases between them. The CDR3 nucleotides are TGTGCCAGCTCACCAAACCGGAGAGGCCTAGGATTTGGCACAGATACGCAGTATTTT. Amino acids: CASSPNRRGLGFGTDTQYF.

DNA of the CDR3: TGTGCCTGGAGTTCCCCGCCCTGGGGAGATTCACCCCTCCACTTT. Translated, it gives CAWSSPPWGDSPLHF. V is TRBV30 and J is TRBJ1-6; D ambiguous. Germline CDR1 reads GTSNPN; CDR2 reads SVGIG (reference sequence). The V gene lost 2 bases and the J gene lost 8 bases, with 16 bases spanning the gap. The CDR3 length is 15 residues.

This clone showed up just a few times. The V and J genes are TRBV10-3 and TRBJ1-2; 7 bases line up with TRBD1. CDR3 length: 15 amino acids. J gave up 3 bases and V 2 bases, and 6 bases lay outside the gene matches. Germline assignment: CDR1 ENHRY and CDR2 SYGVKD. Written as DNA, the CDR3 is TGTGCCATCAGTGAGACGACAGGGAACTACTATGGCTACACCTTC. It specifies CAISETTGNYYGYTF.

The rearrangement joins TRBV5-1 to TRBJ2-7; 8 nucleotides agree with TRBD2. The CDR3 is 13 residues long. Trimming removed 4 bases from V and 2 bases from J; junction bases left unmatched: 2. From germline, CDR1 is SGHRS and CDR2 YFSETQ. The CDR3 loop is CASSMGLAYEQYF. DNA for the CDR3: TGCGCCAGCAGCATGGGACTAGCCTACGAGCAGTACTTC.

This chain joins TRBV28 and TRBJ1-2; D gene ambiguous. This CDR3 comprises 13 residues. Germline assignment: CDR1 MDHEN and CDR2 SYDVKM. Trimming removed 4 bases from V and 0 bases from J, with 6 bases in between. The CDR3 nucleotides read TGTGCCAGCAGTTCCGGGGCTAACTATGGCTACACCTTC. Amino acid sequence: CASSSGANYGYTF.

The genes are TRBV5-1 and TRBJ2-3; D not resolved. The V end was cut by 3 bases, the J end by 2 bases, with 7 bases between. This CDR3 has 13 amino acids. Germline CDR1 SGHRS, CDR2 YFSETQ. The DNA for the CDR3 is TGCGCCAGCAGCTCAGCCCCCACAGATACGCAGTATTTT. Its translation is CASSSAPTDTQYF.

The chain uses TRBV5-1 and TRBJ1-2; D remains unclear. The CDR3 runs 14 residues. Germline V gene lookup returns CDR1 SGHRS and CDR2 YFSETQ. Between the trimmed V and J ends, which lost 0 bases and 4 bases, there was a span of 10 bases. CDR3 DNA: TGCGCCAGCAGCTTGGTTACAGACTCCTATGGCTACACCTTC. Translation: CASSLVTDSYGYTF.

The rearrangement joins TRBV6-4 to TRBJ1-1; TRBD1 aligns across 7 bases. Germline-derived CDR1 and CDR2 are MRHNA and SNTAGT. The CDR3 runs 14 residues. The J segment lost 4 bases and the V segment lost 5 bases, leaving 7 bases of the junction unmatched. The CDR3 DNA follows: TGTGCCAGCAGTACAGACAGGGAGTCCACTGAAGCTTTCTTT. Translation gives CASSTDRESTEAFF.

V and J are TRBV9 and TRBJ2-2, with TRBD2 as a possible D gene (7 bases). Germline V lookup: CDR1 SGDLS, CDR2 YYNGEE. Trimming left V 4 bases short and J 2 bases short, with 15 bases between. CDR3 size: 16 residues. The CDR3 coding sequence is TGTGCCAGCAGCATTGCCGCGGGGGCTAACACCGGGGAGCTGTTTTTT. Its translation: CASSIAAGANTGELFF. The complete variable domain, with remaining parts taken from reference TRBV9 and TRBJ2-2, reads DSGVTQTPKHLITATGQRVTLRCSPRSGDLSVYWYQQSLDQGLQFLIQYYNGEERAKGNILERFSAQQFPDLHSELNLSSLELGDSALYFCASSIAAGANTGELFFGEGSRLTVL.